These 24 T cell receptor beta chains were sequenced from one sample in a study of T cell changes during pregnancy in multiple sclerosis. Measured with immunoSEQ multiplex PCR; TCRdb has only the in-frame clones, and not every one. The repertoire holds nearly 60,000 clones, with about 90% as singletons. The starting material was CD4+ T cells from peripheral blood mononuclear cells, obtained after pregnancy. The receptor source for this set is a female donor in good health, enrolled as a control in a pregnancy study.

This clone was seen only a few times. The V and J genes are TRBV29-1 and TRBJ1-1, with D maybe TRBD1 (6 bases). The V end was cut by 3 bases, the J end by 5 bases, with 13 bases between. This CDR3 spans 13 amino acids. The germline V gene encodes CDR1 SQVTM and CDR2 ANQGSEA. The CDR3 loop reads CSVEGHSGTEAFF. The CDR3, as DNA: TGCAGCGTTGAGGGACACTCGGGGACTGAAGCTTTCTTT.

The V gene is TRBV5-4, the J gene TRBJ2-7; maybe TRBD2 (7 bases). V was clipped by 0 bases and J by 2 bases, with 15 bases between them. The CDR3 totals 16 residues. The germline V gene encodes CDR1 SGHNT and CDR2 YYREEE (reference sequence). CDR3: CASSLAGRGGAYEQYF. In DNA form, the CDR3 reads TGTGCCAGCAGCTTGGCCGGTAGGGGGGGGGCCTACGAGCAGTACTTC.

The gene calls are TRBV19 and TRBJ1-1; a weak D match, TRBD1 (5 bases). The V gene lost 8 bases and the J gene lost 4 bases, with 23 bases spanning the gap. Germline V gives CDR1 LNHDA, CDR2 SQIVND (reference sequence). The CDR3 runs to 16 residues. The CDR3, as DNA: TGTGCCAGTGATAAAAGGGGCCAAGCAGTCGGCACTGAAGCTTTCTTT. Translation gives CASDKRGQAVGTEAFF.

Written as DNA, the CDR3 is TGTGCCAGCAGGGATATGACAGGGATCCCTGGCTACACCTTC. Protein: CASRDMTGIPGYTF. V gene TRBV5-4 combines with J gene TRBJ1-2; 7 nucleotides align to TRBD1. This CDR3 has 14 amino acids. The trim removed 5 bases at V and 7 bases at J, leaving 11 bases unmatched. The V gene's germline CDR1 is SGHNT and CDR2 YYREEE (reference sequence).

This clone was found a few times. The V and J genes are TRBV9 and TRBJ2-1, with D unclear. CDR3 length equals 13 residues. Germline V gene lookup returns CDR1 SGDLS and CDR2 YYNGEE. Trimming shortened V by 2 bases and J by 6 bases, and 9 bases separated the two germline ends. The CDR3 region is CASSVHLANEQFF. The CDR3 coding sequence is TGTGCCAGCAGCGTTCATTTAGCCAATGAGCAGTTCTTC.

The genes are TRBV18 and TRBJ1-2; tentative D call: TRBD1 (6 bases). The CDR3 sequence is 15 residues long. The V and J ends lost 3 bases and 3 bases respectively, with 14 bases between them. CDR1 is KGHSH and CDR2 is LQKENI in the germline V gene. The CDR3 coding sequence is TGTGCCAGCTCACCGCGGTCGGGGGGCGACTATGGCTACACCTTC. Residues: CASSPRSGGDYGYTF.

V usage is TRBV7-3 and J usage is TRBJ2-2, with D maybe TRBD1 (6 bases). There are 15 residues in the CDR3. The V gene's germline CDR1 is SGHTA and CDR2 FQGTGA. The V and J ends lost 7 bases and 5 bases respectively, with 17 bases between them. The chain's CDR3 is CASTLGQGRTGELFF. DNA of the CDR3: TGTGCCAGCACCCTAGGGCAGGGGCGGACCGGGGAGCTGTTTTTT.

DNA for the CDR3: TGTGCCAGCACCCCGGGACTAGCGAACCATGAGCAGTTCTTC. It is translated as CASTPGLANHEQFF. The rearrangement joins TRBV4-2 to TRBJ2-1, with 10 positions matching TRBD2. Germline V gene sequence: CDR1 LGHNA, CDR2 YNFKEQ. Losses at the gene ends were 7 bases for V and 8 bases for J; bases not matched to a gene: 8. The length of the CDR3 is 14 residues.

The V call is TRBV9, the J call TRBJ2-5; 9 bases are shared with TRBD1. Germline V gene sequence: CDR1 SGDLS, CDR2 YYNGEE. Trimming took 3 bases from V and 1 from J; bases not matched to a gene: 4. This CDR3 contains 15 residues. This CDR3 reads CASSGGQGTQETQYF. For the CDR3, the DNA is TGTGCCAGCAGCGGGGGACAGGGCACCCAAGAGACCCAGTACTTC.

This chain connects TRBV19 to TRBJ1-2; D not resolved. Germline-derived CDR1 and CDR2 are LNHDA and SQIVND (reference sequence). The CDR3 is 12 residues long. Trimming stripped 10 bases from V and 1 base from J, with 10 bases between. The CDR3 sequence: CATSDVNYGYTF. CDR3 DNA sequence: TGTGCCACCAGCGATGTTAACTATGGCTACACCTTC.

The V and J genes are TRBV7-9 and TRBJ2-7; 8 nucleotides match TRBD1. The CDR3 covers 15 residues. J was trimmed by 6 bases and V by 6 bases; bases with no gene match: 13. The germline V gene encodes CDR1 SEHNR and CDR2 FQNEAQ (reference sequence). The CDR3, as DNA: TGTGCCAGCAGTCGCAGGGGACAGGAGACTGGCGAGCAGTACTTC. Translated, it gives CASSRRGQETGEQYF.

The chain employs TRBV5-4 and TRBJ2-1; the D is unclear. V lost 0 bases to trimming and J lost 6 bases, with 7 bases between them. The V gene's germline CDR1 is SGHNT and CDR2 YYREEE (reference sequence). This CDR3 has 13 amino acids. CDR3 residues: CASSLVASNEQFF. In DNA form, the CDR3 reads TGTGCCAGCAGCTTGGTAGCTTCCAATGAGCAGTTCTTC. The whole variable domain, filled in from reference TRBV5-4 and TRBJ2-1, reads ETGVTQSPTHLIKTRGQQVTLRCSSQSGHNTVSWYQQALGQGPQFIFQYYREEENGRGNFPPRFSGLQFPNYSSELNVNALELDDSALYLCASSLVASNEQFFGPGTRLTVL.

This chain connects TRBV18 to TRBJ1-1, with 9 positions matching TRBD1. The V gene end was trimmed by 6 bases and the J gene end by 1 base; junction bases not matched to a gene: 6. The germline V gene has CDR1 KGHSH and CDR2 LQKENI. CDR3 length equals 15 residues. The CDR3 spells CASSSGQGSNTEAFF. In nucleotides, the CDR3 is TGTGCCAGCTCGTCCGGACAGGGGTCGAACACTGAAGCTTTCTTT.

This clone was counted a single time. The rearrangement links TRBV5-6 to TRBJ2-3, with a possible D match to TRBD1 (5 bases). Trimming left V 4 bases short and J 3 bases short, with 9 bases between. The germline V gene has CDR1 SGHDT and CDR2 YYEEEE. CDR3 length equals 13 residues. The chain's CDR3 is CASSLRVTDTQYF. CDR3 coding DNA: TGTGCCAGCAGCCTCAGGGTTACAGATACGCAGTATTTT.

This clone was counted only a few times. The V call is TRBV6-5, the J call TRBJ1-1, with D uncertain. The CDR3 is made up of 14 amino acids. Trimming took 0 bases from V and 4 from J, leaving 9 bases between them. The germline CDR1 and CDR2 sequences are MNHEY and SVGAGI. The chain's CDR3 is CASSYSPGSTEAFF. Here the CDR3 DNA reads TGTGCCAGCAGTTACTCGCCGGGGAGCACTGAAGCTTTCTTT.

The chain combines TRBV19 with TRBJ2-5, with 7 bases identical to TRBD1. V shed 4 bases and J 4 bases; nucleotides not matched to a gene: 6. CDR3 length: 14 residues. Germline CDR1 is LNHDA and CDR2 is SQIVND (reference sequence). In DNA, the CDR3 is TGTGCCAGTAGTAGCGGACAGGAGCGAGAGACCCAGTACTTC. It encodes CASSSGQERETQYF.

The chain carries TRBV30 and TRBJ1-3; D unresolved. V lost 3 bases and J lost 2, with 8 bases in between. The CDR3 consists of 13 residues. Germline loops: CDR1 GTSNPN, CDR2 SVGIG (reference sequence). The CDR3 spells CAWSIGAGNTIYF. The CDR3 region has the DNA TGTGCCTGGAGCATCGGGGCTGGAAACACCATATATTTT.

V and J are TRBV18 and TRBJ2-7; a possible D gene is TRBD1 (6 bases). CDR1 is KGHSH and CDR2 is LQKENI in the germline V gene. The CDR3 loop spans 14 amino acids. The V end lost 0 bases, the J end lost 5 bases, and 11 bases lay between the germline ends. CDR3 coding DNA: TGTGCCAGCTCACCACCAAACAGGGACAACGAGCAGTACTTC. Translating gives CASSPPNRDNEQYF.

The rearrangement links TRBV4-3 to TRBJ1-2, with a tentative D call TRBD1 (5 bases). The CDR3 length is 15 residues. The germline CDR1 and CDR2 sequences are LGHNA and YSLEER. The ends were cut back, 0 bases at V and 4 bases at J, with 12 bases in the middle. CDR3 protein: CASSQDSAGRYGYTF. The DNA for the CDR3 is TGCGCCAGCAGCCAAGATTCTGCGGGGCGCTATGGCTACACCTTC.

The CDR3 here is CASSSDRGANEKLFF. CDR3 sequence (DNA): TGCGCCAGCAGCTCTGACAGGGGGGCTAATGAAAAACTGTTTTTT. V is TRBV5-1 and J is TRBJ1-4, with 9 bases fitting TRBD1. Germline CDR1 is SGHRS and CDR2 is YFSETQ. CDR3 length equals 15 residues. V shed 3 bases, J shed 3 bases, and the junction held 3 bases outside the gene matches.

This clone was found a few times. The chain employs TRBV19 and TRBJ2-7; D might be TRBD1 (6 bases). The V and J ends lost 4 bases and 0 bases respectively, with 10 bases between them. CDR1 is LNHDA and CDR2 is SQIVND in the germline V gene (reference sequence). This CDR3 has 14 residues. CDR3 nucleotide sequence: TGTGCCAGTAGTACGACAGGCGGCTCCTACGAGCAGTACTTC. It specifies CASSTTGGSYEQYF. Drawing the rest from reference TRBV19 and TRBJ2-7, the complete variable domain is DGGITQSPKYLFRKEGQNVTLSCEQNLNHDAMYWYRQDPGQGLRLIYYSQIVNDFQKGDIAEGYSVSREKKESFPLTVTSAQKNPTAFYLCASSTTGGSYEQYFGPGTRLTVT.

V usage is TRBV5-6 and J usage is TRBJ2-1; TRBD2 matches at 9 bases. The CDR3 runs to 16 residues. CDR1 SGHDT and CDR2 YYEEEE come from the germline V gene. The V gene end was trimmed by 1 base and the J gene end by 0 bases; junction bases not matched to a gene: 2. The CDR3 spells CASSLSSGVSYNEQFF. As DNA, the CDR3 is TGTGCCAGCAGCTTGTCTAGCGGGGTCTCCTACAATGAGCAGTTCTTC.

J is TRBJ1-6 and V is TRBV21-1; the D segment call TRBD1 is taken from the table without a DNA check. TRBV21-1 is a known pseudogene. The CDR3 runs to 10 residues. CDR3 loop: CASSRRQRGF. CDR3 coding DNA: TGTGCCAGCAGCCGCCGCCAGAGGGGGTTT.

The chain combines TRBV7-9 with TRBJ1-4, with D tentatively TRBD1 (5 bases). Trimming removed 5 bases at V and 8 bases at J, with 12 bases between. This CDR3 has 13 amino acids. Per germline, CDR1 SEHNR and CDR2 FQNEAQ (reference sequence). The CDR3 sequence: CASSQGLGEKLFF. The CDR3 DNA reads TGTGCCAGCAGCCAGGGCCTGGGAGAAAAACTGTTTTTT.